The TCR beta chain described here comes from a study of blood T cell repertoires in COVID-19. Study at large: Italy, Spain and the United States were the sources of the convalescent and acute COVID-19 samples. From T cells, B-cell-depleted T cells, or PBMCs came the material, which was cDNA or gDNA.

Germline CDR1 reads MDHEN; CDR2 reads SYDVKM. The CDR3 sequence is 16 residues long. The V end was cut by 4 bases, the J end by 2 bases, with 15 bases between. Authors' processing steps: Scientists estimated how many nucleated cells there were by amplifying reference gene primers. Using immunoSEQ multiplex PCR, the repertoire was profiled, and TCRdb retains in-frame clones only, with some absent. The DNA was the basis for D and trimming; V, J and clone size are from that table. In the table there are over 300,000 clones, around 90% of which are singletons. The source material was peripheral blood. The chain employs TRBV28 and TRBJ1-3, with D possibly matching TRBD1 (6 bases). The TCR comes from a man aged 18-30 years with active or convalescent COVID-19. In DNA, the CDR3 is TGTGCCAGCAGTTCGATACAGGGAGTTGCTGGAAACACCATATATTTT. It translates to CASSSIQGVAGNTIYF.